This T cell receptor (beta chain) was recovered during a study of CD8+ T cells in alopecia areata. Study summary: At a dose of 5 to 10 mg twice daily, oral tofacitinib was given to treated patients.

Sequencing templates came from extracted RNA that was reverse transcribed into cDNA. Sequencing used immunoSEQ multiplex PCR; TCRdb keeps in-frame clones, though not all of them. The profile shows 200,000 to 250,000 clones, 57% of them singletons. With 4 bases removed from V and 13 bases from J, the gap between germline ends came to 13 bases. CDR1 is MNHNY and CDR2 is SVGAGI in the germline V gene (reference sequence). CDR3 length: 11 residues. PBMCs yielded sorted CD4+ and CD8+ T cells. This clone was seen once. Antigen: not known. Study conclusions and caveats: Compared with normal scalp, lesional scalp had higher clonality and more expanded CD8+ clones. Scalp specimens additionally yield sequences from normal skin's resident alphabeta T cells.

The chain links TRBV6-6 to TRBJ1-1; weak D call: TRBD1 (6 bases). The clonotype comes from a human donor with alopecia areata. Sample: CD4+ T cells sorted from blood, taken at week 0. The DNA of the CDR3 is TGTGCCAGCAGTTTCCAGGGGCCCTTTTTCTTT. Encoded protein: CASSFQGPFFF.